The 13 T cell receptor beta chains below were found in one sample sequenced in a study of T cells in localized non-small cell lung cancer. The method was immunoSEQ multiplex PCR; TCRdb's version includes in-frame clones alone and lacks a portion of them. The table has fewer than 25,000 clones, roughly 90% seen once. Specimen: peripheral blood, collected before any cancer treatment. These receptors originate from a woman aged 40-70 years with stage I lung adenocarcinoma.

The chain uses TRBV29-1 and TRBJ1-1; D might be TRBD1 (5 bases). Germline assignment: CDR1 SQVTM and CDR2 ANQGSEA. Trimming shortened V by 3 bases and J by 10 bases, and 18 bases separated the two germline ends. The CDR3 runs 13 residues. Here the CDR3 reads CSVEAGGEIGAFF. The CDR3 region has the DNA TGCAGCGTTGAGGCTGGGGGGGAGATTGGAGCTTTCTTT.

The chain combines TRBV18 with TRBJ1-1, with unresolved D. This CDR3 spans 13 amino acids. Trimming left V 2 bases short and J 4 bases short, with 8 bases between. Germline V lookup: CDR1 KGHSH, CDR2 LQKENI. CDR3 sequence (DNA): TGTGCCAGCTCACCAGAAGTGAGCACTGAAGCTTTCTTT. Translation: CASSPEVSTEAFF.

The CDR3 is CASSSGEEQYF. The CDR3 nucleotides read TGCGCCAGCAGCTCCGGAGAGGAGCAGTACTTC. The chain has TRBV5-1 and TRBJ2-7, with D uncertain. The CDR3 runs to 11 residues. Germline CDR1 is SGHRS and CDR2 is YFSETQ. V was trimmed by 3 bases and J by 7 bases, leaving 8 bases between them.

V and J are TRBV21-1 and TRBJ2-5. TRBV21-1 is a pseudogene. This CDR3 comprises 12 residues. CDR3 DNA sequence: TGTGCCAGCAGCAAAGTGGATGAGACCCAGTACTTC. This translates into CASSKVDETQYF.

The chain is built from TRBV6-1 and TRBJ2-2; the D gene is possibly TRBD2 (5 bases). CDR3 length equals 14 residues. Trimming took 4 bases from V and 5 from J, leaving 11 bases between them. Germline assignment: CDR1 MNHNS and CDR2 SASEGT. The CDR3 region is CASSVGSGTGELFF. The CDR3 DNA is TGTGCCAGCAGTGTCGGGTCGGGGACCGGGGAGCTGTTTTTT.

With regard to this clone: At one of its ends the junction is not consistent with the germline gene, which may arise from a read error. The chain employs TRBV7-2 and TRBJ1-6; a possible D gene is TRBD1 (5 bases). Per germline, CDR1 SGHTA and CDR2 FQGNSA. The CDR3 is 13 amino acids. The CDR3 DNA reads TGTGCCAGCAGTCAAAATACAGGTTCAACCCTCCACTTT. Protein: CASSQNTGSTLHF.

This chain joins TRBV7-2 and TRBJ1-2, with D maybe TRBD1 (5 bases). Germline V gene data show CDR1 as SGHTA and CDR2 as FQGNSA. Trimming removed 4 bases from V and 4 bases from J, with 13 bases in between. The CDR3 is made up of 14 amino acids. The CDR3 spells CASSSDRSAYGYTF. The CDR3 DNA reads TGTGCCAGCAGCTCCGACAGATCGGCCTATGGCTACACCTTC.

The chain's CDR3 is CASSYEGGEETQYF. CDR3 nucleotides: TGTGCCAGCAGCTACGAAGGGGGGGAGGAGACCCAGTACTTC. This chain uses TRBV9 with TRBJ2-5; D is possibly TRBD2 (7 bases). Germline loops: CDR1 SGDLS, CDR2 YYNGEE. The V gene lost 4 bases and the J gene lost 5 bases, with 15 bases spanning the gap. This CDR3 comprises 14 residues.

This clone was recorded once. The chain recombines TRBV5-6 with TRBJ1-1; TRBD1 is a possible D gene (6 bases). The V gene lost 4 bases and the J gene lost 5 bases, with 15 bases spanning the gap. Germline CDR1 SGHDT, CDR2 YYEEEE. The CDR3 sequence is 14 residues long. Here the CDR3 DNA reads TGTGCCAGCAGCCTCACAGGGCGAGGGACTGAAGCTTTCTTT. Its protein is CASSLTGRGTEAFF.

This clone was recorded a few times. The chain is built from TRBV19 and TRBJ2-1; D possibly matches TRBD1 or TRBD2 (5 bases each). Looked up from germline, CDR1 is LNHDA and CDR2 is SQIVND (reference sequence). V shed 0 bases and J shed 5 bases, with 14 bases lying between them. This CDR3 region has 16 residues. CDR3: CASSIDHGTTNNEQFF. The CDR3 bases are TGTGCCAGTAGTATAGATCATGGGACCACCAACAATGAGCAGTTCTTC.

V gene TRBV19 combines with J gene TRBJ1-3; D perhaps matches TRBD1 (6 bases). The CDR3 runs to 17 residues. Germline V gives CDR1 LNHDA, CDR2 SQIVND (reference sequence). Trimming took 7 bases from V and 2 from J, leaving 21 bases between them. The CDR3 loop is CASKPRLTQGPGNTIYF. The CDR3 coding sequence is TGTGCCAGTAAACCCCGTTTAACACAGGGACCTGGAAACACCATATATTTT.

This chain connects TRBV25-1 to TRBJ2-5; no reliable D call. This CDR3 spans 14 amino acids. The germline V gene has CDR1 MGHDK and CDR2 SYGVNS. Trimming removed 0 bases at V and 5 bases at J, with 10 bases between. CDR3 amino acids: CASSEYGPRETQYF. CDR3 nucleotides: TGTGCCAGCAGTGAATATGGGCCCCGGGAGACCCAGTACTTC.

The V gene is TRBV29-1, the J gene TRBJ2-4; TRBD2 is a possible D gene (6 bases). V lost 6 bases and J 6 bases, leaving 18 bases between the germline ends. CDR1 SQVTM and CDR2 ANQGSEA come from the germline V gene. This CDR3 region has 14 residues. The CDR3 DNA reads TGCAGCGTCCTCGGGGGAGGAGAGAGAAACATTCAGTACTTC. Encoded protein: CSVLGGGERNIQYF.